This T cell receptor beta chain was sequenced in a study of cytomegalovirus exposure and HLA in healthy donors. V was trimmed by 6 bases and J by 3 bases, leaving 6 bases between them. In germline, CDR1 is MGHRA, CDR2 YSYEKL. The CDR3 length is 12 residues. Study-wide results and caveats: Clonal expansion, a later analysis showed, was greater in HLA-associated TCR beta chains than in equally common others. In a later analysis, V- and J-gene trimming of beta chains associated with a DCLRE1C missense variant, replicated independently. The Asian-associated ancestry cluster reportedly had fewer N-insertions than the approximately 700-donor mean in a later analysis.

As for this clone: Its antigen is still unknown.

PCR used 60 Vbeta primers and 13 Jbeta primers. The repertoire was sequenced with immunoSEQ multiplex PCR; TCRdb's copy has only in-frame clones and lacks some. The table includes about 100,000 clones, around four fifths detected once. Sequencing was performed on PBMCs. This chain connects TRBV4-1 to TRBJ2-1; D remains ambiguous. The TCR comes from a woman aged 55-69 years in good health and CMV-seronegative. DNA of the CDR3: TGCGCCAGCAGGGCCAGCTACAATGAGCAGTTCTTC. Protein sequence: CASRASYNEQFF.